These T cell receptor beta chains were read from a single sample in a study of cytomegalovirus exposure and HLA in healthy donors. Produced via immunoSEQ multiplex PCR; TCRdb's table is partial and in-frame only. This table holds around 190,000 clones, around 86% found once. Sequenced: PBMCs. These receptors were obtained from a man aged 30 to 45 in good health and CMV-seropositive. The CDR3 runs from the conserved cysteine through the conserved F or W. The D gene is left open where the match is weak. Expanded clones are given a class, and other clones once, few, many or no size at all.

V gene	J gene	D gene	clone size	CDR3 protein	CDR3 DNA
TRBV10-3	TRBJ1-5	TRBD1	.	CAISGTGGNQPQHF	TGTGCCATCAGTGGGACAGGGGGCAATCAGCCCCAGCATTTT
TRBV19	TRBJ1-2	.	.	CASKGAEEFGYGYTF	TGTGCCAGTAAGGGCGCCGAGGAATTTGGGTATGGCTACACCTTC
TRBV4-2	TRBJ1-1	.	.	CASSQVGNEAFF	TGTGCCAGCAGCCAAGTGGGGAATGAAGCTTTCTTT
TRBV5-1	TRBJ2-6	.	.	CASSSLVSGANVLTF	TGCGCCAGCAGCTCTTTAGTCTCTGGGGCCAACGTCCTGACTTTC
TRBV30	TRBJ1-4	.	.	CAWSVLGRIGEKLFF	TGTGCCTGGAGTGTCCTTGGACGAATAGGAGAAAAACTGTTTTTT
TRBV6-5	TRBJ2-1	.	once	CASSYSVGESGYEQFF	TGTGCCAGCAGTTACTCGGTGGGGGAGTCGGGGTATGAGCAGTTCTTC
TRBV6-5	TRBJ2-7	.	few	CASMLAWTAYEQYF	TGTGCCAGCATGTTGGCCTGGACCGCCTACGAGCAGTACTTC
TRBV5-1	TRBJ1-6	.	.	CASSQGSYNSPLHF	TGCGCCAGCAGCCAGGGCTCCTATAATTCACCCCTCCACTTT
TRBV9	TRBJ1-2	.	.	CASSPQRAPDYGYTF	TGTGCCAGCAGCCCACAACGGGCACCGGACTATGGCTACACCTTC
TRBV2	TRBJ1-2	.	few	CASIGPEDYGYTF	TGTGCCAGCATCGGTCCAGAGGACTATGGCTACACCTTC
TRBV6-1	TRBJ1-2	.	.	CASSESVNSGYGYTF	TGTGCCAGCAGTGAATCAGTCAACTCTGGCTATGGCTACACCTTC
TRBV14	TRBJ2-1	TRBD2	.	CASSQAEGGPSYNEQFF	TGTGCCAGCAGCCAAGCGGAGGGAGGGCCCTCCTACAATGAGCAGTTCTTC
TRBV5-1	TRBJ2-4	TRBD1	.	CASSFTGENIQYF	TGCGCCAGCAGCTTCACAGGGGAAAACATTCAGTACTTC
TRBV6-4	TRBJ2-7	TRBD2	.	CASPATRGGNEQYF	TGTGCCAGCCCTGCCACGCGGGGGGGCAACGAGCAGTACTTC
TRBV18	TRBJ2-7	TRBD1	.	CASSPLDDRAPYEQYF	TGTGCCAGCTCACCACTTGATGACAGGGCCCCCTACGAGCAGTACTTC
TRBV29-1	TRBJ1-2	.	.	CSVPGGGRGNYGYTF	TGCAGCGTGCCCGGGGGGGGGCGGGGTAACTATGGCTACACCTTC
TRBV19	TRBJ1-2	TRBD1	.	CASSYRDSDGYTF	TGTGCCAGTAGTTACCGGGACAGCGATGGCTACACCTTC
TRBV6-5	TRBJ2-7	.	.	CASSYSGAGVYEQYF	TGTGCCAGCAGTTACTCGGGGGCAGGGGTATACGAGCAGTACTTC
TRBV25-1	TRBJ2-7	.	.	CASSVFGGNQYF	TGTGCCAGCAGTGTTTTCGGTGGGAACCAGTACTTC
TRBV18	TRBJ2-7	.	once	CASSQGQNEQYF	TGTGCCAGCTCACAAGGGCAGAACGAGCAGTACTTC
TRBV18	TRBJ1-1	.	.	CASSPFGERGTEAFF	TGTGCCAGCTCACCGTTCGGGGAAAGGGGCACTGAAGCTTTCTTT
TRBV27	TRBJ1-5	.	.	CASSPIEGALQYSNQPQHF	TGTGCCAGCAGTCCGATCGAGGGCGCGCTCCAATATAGCAATCAGCCCCAGCATTTT
TRBV27	TRBJ2-1	TRBD2	.	CASSFGTSGNNEQFF	TGTGCCAGCAGTTTTGGGACTAGCGGAAACAATGAGCAGTTCTTC
TRBV4-1	TRBJ2-1	TRBD1	.	CASSLWTGNEQFF	TGCGCCAGCAGCCTCTGGACAGGCAATGAGCAGTTCTTC
TRBV29-1	TRBJ2-3	TRBD1	.	CSVLRQGQPDTQYF	TGCAGCGTTCTACGACAGGGGCAGCCAGATACGCAGTATTTT
TRBV29-1	TRBJ2-3	TRBD1	.	CSVAPTGGSTDTQYF	TGCAGCGTTGCTCCTACAGGGGGTAGCACAGATACGCAGTATTTT
TRBV5-1	TRBJ1-1	TRBD1	few	CASSLGDRAGDTEAFF	TGCGCCAGCAGCTTGGGAGACAGGGCCGGGGACACTGAAGCTTTCTTT
TRBV11-3	TRBJ2-2	TRBD2	.	CASSPRSGGTGELFF	TGTGCCAGCAGCCCTCGTAGCGGGGGCACCGGGGAGCTGTTTTTT
TRBV7-9	TRBJ2-3	TRBD2	.	CASSSAGVSDTQYF	TGTGCCAGCAGCTCCGCGGGGGTCTCAGATACGCAGTATTTT
TRBV7-7	TRBJ2-6	TRBD1	.	CASSPDREHVLTF	TGTGCCAGCAGCCCCGACAGGGAACACGTCCTGACTTTC
TRBV5-4	TRBJ2-7	.	.	CASSLGVATYEQYF	TGTGCCAGCAGCTTGGGAGTCGCGACCTACGAGCAGTACTTC
TRBV25-1	TRBJ2-1	.	.	CASSEGLLYNEQFF	TGTGCCAGCAGTGAGGGTCTGCTATACAATGAGCAGTTCTTC
TRBV10-3	TRBJ2-7	.	.	CAISESRSRGDEQYF	TGTGCCATCAGTGAGTCGAGGTCAAGGGGCGACGAGCAGTACTTC
TRBV6-1	TRBJ1-2	TRBD1	.	CASSEPGQGFYGYTF	TGTGCCAGCAGTGAACCGGGACAGGGTTTCTATGGCTACACCTTC
TRBV27	TRBJ2-2	TRBD2	.	CASTKTSGGSGELFF	TGTGCCAGCACCAAGACTAGCGGGGGCTCCGGGGAGCTGTTTTTT
TRBV29-1	TRBJ1-3	.	.	CSVVDFGSGNTIYF	TGCAGCGTTGTGGACTTCGGCTCTGGAAACACCATATATTTT
TRBV29-1	TRBJ2-7	.	.	CSVEIQGLPYEQYF	TGCAGCGTTGAGATCCAGGGATTACCCTACGAGCAGTACTTC
TRBV5-1	TRBJ2-5	TRBD1	.	CASSQGDRGETQYF	TGCGCCAGCAGCCAAGGCGACAGGGGTGAGACCCAGTACTTC
TRBV11-2	TRBJ2-1	.	.	CASSSVWGLPEQFF	TGTGCCAGCAGTTCTGTATGGGGGCTACCTGAGCAGTTCTTC
TRBV9	TRBJ2-1	TRBD2	once	CASSDLAGGDYNEQFF	TGTGCCAGCAGCGATCTAGCGGGAGGGGACTACAATGAGCAGTTCTTC
TRBV6-5	TRBJ2-1	TRBD2	.	CASSSERGDNEQFF	TGTGCCAGCAGTTCTGAGCGGGGGGACAATGAGCAGTTCTTC
TRBV9	TRBJ2-2	TRBD1	.	CASRQGGNTGELFF	TGTGCCAGTCGACAGGGGGGGAACACCGGGGAGCTGTTTTTT
TRBV7-2	TRBJ2-7	TRBD2	.	CASSSGTSGYEQYF	TGTGCCAGCAGCTCCGGGACTAGCGGTTACGAGCAGTACTTC
TRBV7-3	TRBJ2-1	.	.	CASSLDSANEQFF	TGTGCCAGCAGCCTAGACTCAGCAAATGAGCAGTTCTTC
TRBV10-1	TRBJ1-4	.	.	CAGGGLRANEKLFF	TGCGCCGGAGGAGGGCTCAGGGCTAATGAAAAACTGTTTTTT
TRBV2	TRBJ2-1	TRBD2	.	CASRPGLAVNEQFF	TGTGCCAGCAGGCCCGGACTAGCGGTCAATGAGCAGTTCTTC
TRBV11-3	TRBJ2-7	.	.	CASSTGSYEQYF	TGTGCCAGCAGCACCGGGTCCTACGAGCAGTACTTC
TRBV4-1	TRBJ1-5	.	.	CASSQVRQINQPQHF	TGCGCCAGCAGCCAAGTTAGACAAATTAATCAGCCCCAGCATTTT
TRBV12-5	TRBJ2-5	.	.	CASAPGPRETQYF	TGTGCTAGTGCCCCGGGACCGCGGGAGACCCAGTACTTC